Listed here is a single TCR beta chain. This sample stems from a study of OX40 agonist ivuxolimab in advanced cancers. Autoimmune disease history or systemic immunosuppression led to patients being barred. Data came from immunoSEQ multiplex PCR; TCRdb stores just in-frame clones and leaves some out. This sample has around 60,000 clones, with roughly 87% found just once. Sequenced here: CD4+ or CD8+ T cells sorted from blood, sampled in a trial of the OX40 agonist ivuxolimab. The receptor was isolated from an adult with an advanced solid tumor such as melanoma, head and neck, liver or kidney cancer.

DNA of the CDR3: TGTGCCAGCAGCCTGGGCTTAACGGCCCGCCGAGAGACCCAGTACTTC. This codes for CASSLGLTARRETQYF. This chain connects TRBV5-8 to TRBJ2-5, with unresolved D. Deletions cut 4 bases from V and 4 bases from J, with 20 bases between. Germline CDR1 reads SGHTS; CDR2 reads YDEGEE. There are 16 residues in the CDR3.